This T cell receptor (beta chain) was captured by sequencing in a study of T cells in women clearing cervical HPV infection. Across the whole study: Blood came at first lesion visit for cases, post-clearance for controls. Cases' blood sampling followed lesion detection by median approximately 150 days (90 to 200). Study conclusions and caveats: Repertoire richness, not evenness, was significantly elevated in CIN3+ cases versus controls.

Comments on this clone: Its antigen is not identified. The read ends 3 residues shy of where the CDR3 ends; the end is completed using the germline J gene.

Germline lookup yields CDR1 SNHLY and CDR2 FYNNEI. Trimming cost V 1 base and J 3 bases; bases outside gene matches: 2. This CDR3 has 14 residues. immunoSEQ multiplex PCR used an average of 1200 ng genomic DNA. The table came from immunoSEQ multiplex PCR; TCRdb's copy has only in-frame clones and leaves some out. This sample's table reports roughly 35,000 clones. The sequence was obtained from a woman between 18 and 75 years old with a cervical HPV16 infection that either progressed to CIN3+ or cleared (not recorded which). The V gene is TRBV2, the J gene TRBJ1-2; TRBD1 matches 7 bases. The specimen sequenced was blood buffy coat. The CDR3 is CASSEVGGDYGYTF. CDR3 DNA (partial): TGTGCCAGCAGTGAAGTAGGGGGCGACTATGGC.